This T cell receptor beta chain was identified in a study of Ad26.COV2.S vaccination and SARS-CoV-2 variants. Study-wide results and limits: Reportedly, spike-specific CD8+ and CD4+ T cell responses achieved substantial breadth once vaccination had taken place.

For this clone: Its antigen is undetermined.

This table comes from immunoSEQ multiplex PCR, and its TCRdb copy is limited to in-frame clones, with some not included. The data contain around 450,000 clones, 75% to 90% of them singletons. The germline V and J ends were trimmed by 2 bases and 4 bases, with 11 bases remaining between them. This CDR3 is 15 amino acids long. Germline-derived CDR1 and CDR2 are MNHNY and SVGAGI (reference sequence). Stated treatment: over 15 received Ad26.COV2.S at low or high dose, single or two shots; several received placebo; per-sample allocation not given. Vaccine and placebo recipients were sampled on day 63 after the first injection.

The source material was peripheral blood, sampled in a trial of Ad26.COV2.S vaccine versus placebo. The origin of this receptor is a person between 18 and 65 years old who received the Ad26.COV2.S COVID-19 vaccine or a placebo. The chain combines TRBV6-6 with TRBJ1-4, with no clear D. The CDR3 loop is CASSYADSFNEKLFF. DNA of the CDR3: TGTGCCAGCAGTTACGCGGACTCCTTTAATGAAAAACTGTTTTTT.